Below, 8 T cell receptor beta chains from the same sample are listed, as sequenced in a study of blood T cell repertoires in COVID-19. The protocol was immunoSEQ multiplex PCR, while the TCRdb copy is restricted to in-frame clones and leaves out a portion. Of some 320,000 clones in the sample, 70% to 90% were seen once. Sequenced: peripheral blood. These receptors originate from a woman aged 25 to 45 who had recovered from COVID-19.

This clone was seen a few times. The V gene is TRBV5-6, the J gene TRBJ2-7; D is unresolved. This CDR3 contains 15 residues. V was cut by 0 bases and J by 2 bases, with 12 bases left in between. Germline-derived CDR1 and CDR2 are SGHDT and YYEEEE. In nucleotides, the CDR3 is TGTGCCAGCAGCTTGGCCAGCAGGTCCACCTACGAGCAGTACTTC. This translates into CASSLASRSTYEQYF.

The count of this clone is one. J is TRBJ2-1 and V is TRBV7-2; weak D call: TRBD2 (7 bases). Germline loops: CDR1 SGHTA, CDR2 FQGNSA. The V end was cut by 1 base, the J end by 8 bases, with 21 bases between. This CDR3 is 17 amino acids long. In DNA, the CDR3 is TGTGCCAGCAGCTTAGAAGGTGGATGGGGGGGCGAGGATGAGCAGTTCTTC. Its protein product is CASSLEGGWGGEDEQFF.

J is TRBJ1-5 and V is TRBV5-6; 11 nucleotides match TRBD1. Germline V gene lookup returns CDR1 SGHDT and CDR2 YYEEEE. The V and J ends lost 4 bases and 6 bases, in that order; junction bases with no gene match: 6. There are 15 residues in the CDR3. Here the CDR3 reads CASSRTGGFGQPQHF. The DNA for the CDR3 is TGTGCCAGCAGCCGGACAGGGGGCTTCGGTCAGCCCCAGCATTTT.

The V call is TRBV4-2, the J call TRBJ2-3, with 11 bases fitting TRBD2. The CDR3 is 15 amino acids. Trimming cost V 7 bases and J 4 bases; bases outside gene matches: 7. In germline, CDR1 is LGHNA, CDR2 YNFKEQ. The CDR3 bases are TGTGCCAGCAACATAGCGGGGGGGCAGTCAGATACGCAGTATTTT. Residues: CASNIAGGQSDTQYF.

This rearrangement joins TRBV3-1 (or the pseudogene TRBV3-2) to TRBJ2-5, with TRBD1 as a possible D gene (6 bases). The V and J ends lost 4 bases and 3 bases respectively, with 12 bases between them. Germline-derived CDR1 and CDR2 are LGHDT and YNNKEL (reference sequence). The CDR3 covers 14 residues. The DNA for the CDR3 is TGTGCCAGCAGCCCTCGGACAGTCGAAGAGACCCAGTACTTC. Encoded protein: CASSPRTVEETQYF.

This clone was seen a handful of times. The V and J genes are TRBV28 and TRBJ1-3; TRBD1 agrees at 8 bases. CDR1 is MDHEN, CDR2 SYDVKM, per germline. With 5 bases clipped from V and 8 bases from J, the junction kept 8 bases outside the gene matches. The CDR3 has 14 residues. CDR3 in DNA: TGTGCCAGCAGTACGACAGGGGTGGGGTACACCATATATTTT. Amino acids: CASSTTGVGYTIYF.

The chain combines TRBV6-5 with TRBJ1-1; 7 bases map to TRBD1. Germline V gene data show CDR1 as MNHEY and CDR2 as SVGAGI. The CDR3 extends over 16 amino acids. V lost 0 bases and J lost 1; bases outside the gene matches: 5. CDR3 coding DNA: TGTGCCAGCAGTTACTCTCGTTCAGGGGGGAACACTGAAGCTTTCTTT. Translating gives CASSYSRSGGNTEAFF.

The J gene is TRBJ1-2, the V gene TRBV9, with D possibly TRBD1 on 5 matching bases. CDR3 length equals 16 residues. The V gene's germline CDR1 is SGDLS and CDR2 YYNGEE. V shed 4 bases and J shed 3 bases, with 19 bases lying between them. The CDR3 sequence: CASSPPGRGVDYGYTF. CDR3 DNA: TGTGCCAGCAGCCCCCCGGGTCGGGGGGTTGACTATGGCTACACCTTC.